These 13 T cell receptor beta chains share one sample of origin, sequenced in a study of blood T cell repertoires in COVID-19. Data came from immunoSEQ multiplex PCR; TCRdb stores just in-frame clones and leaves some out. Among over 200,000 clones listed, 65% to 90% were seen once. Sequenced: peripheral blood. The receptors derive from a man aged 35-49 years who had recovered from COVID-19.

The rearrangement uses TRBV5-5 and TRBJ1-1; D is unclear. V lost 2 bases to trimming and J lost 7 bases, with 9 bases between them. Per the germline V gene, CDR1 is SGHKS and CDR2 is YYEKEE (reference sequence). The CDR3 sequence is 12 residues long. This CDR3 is CASSFALVEAFF. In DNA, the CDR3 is TGTGCCAGCAGCTTTGCACTAGTTGAAGCTTTCTTT. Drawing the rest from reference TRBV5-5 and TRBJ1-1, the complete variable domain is DAGVTQSPTHLIKTRGQQVTLRCSPISGHKSVSWYQQVLGQGPQFIFQYYEKEERGRGNFPDRFSARQFPNYSSELNVNALLLGDSALYLCASSFALVEAFFGQGTRLTVV.

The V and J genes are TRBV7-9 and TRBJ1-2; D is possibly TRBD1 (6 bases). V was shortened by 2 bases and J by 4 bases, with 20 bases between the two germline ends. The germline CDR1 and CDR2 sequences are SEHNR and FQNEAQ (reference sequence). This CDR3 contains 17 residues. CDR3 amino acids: CASSLKRPGEGAYGYTF. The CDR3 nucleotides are TGTGCCAGCAGCTTAAAGAGACCAGGGGAAGGCGCCTATGGCTACACCTTC.

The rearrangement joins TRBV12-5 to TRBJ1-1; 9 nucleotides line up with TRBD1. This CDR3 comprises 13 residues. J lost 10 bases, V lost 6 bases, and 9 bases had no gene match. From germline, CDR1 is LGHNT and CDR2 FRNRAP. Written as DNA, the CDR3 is TGTGCTAGTGGGGCCCGGGGACAGGGTACAGCTTTCTTT. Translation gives CASGARGQGTAFF. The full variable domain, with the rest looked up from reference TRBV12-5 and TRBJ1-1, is DARVTQTPRHKVTEMGQEVTMRCQPILGHNTVFWYRQTMMQGLELLAYFRNRAPLDDSGMPKDRFSAEMPDATLATLKIQPSEPRDSAVYFCASGARGQGTAFFGQGTRLTVV.

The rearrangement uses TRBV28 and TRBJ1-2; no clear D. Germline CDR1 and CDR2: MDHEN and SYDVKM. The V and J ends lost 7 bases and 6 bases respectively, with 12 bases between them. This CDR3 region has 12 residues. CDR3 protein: CASTSGGNGYTF. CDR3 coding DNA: TGTGCCAGCACTTCCGGAGGTAATGGCTACACCTTC.

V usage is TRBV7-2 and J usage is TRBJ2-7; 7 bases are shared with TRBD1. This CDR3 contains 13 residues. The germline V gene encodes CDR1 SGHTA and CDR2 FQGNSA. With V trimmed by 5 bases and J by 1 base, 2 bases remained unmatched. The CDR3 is CASSEDRSYEQYF. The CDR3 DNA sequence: TGTGCCAGCAGCGAGGACAGGTCCTACGAGCAGTACTTC.

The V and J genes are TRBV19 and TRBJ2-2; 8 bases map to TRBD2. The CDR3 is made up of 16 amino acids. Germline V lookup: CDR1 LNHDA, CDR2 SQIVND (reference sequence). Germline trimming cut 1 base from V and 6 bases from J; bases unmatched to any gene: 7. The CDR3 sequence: CASSIGPGGPPGELFF. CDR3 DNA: TGTGCCAGTAGTATAGGGCCGGGGGGGCCCCCCGGGGAGCTGTTTTTT.

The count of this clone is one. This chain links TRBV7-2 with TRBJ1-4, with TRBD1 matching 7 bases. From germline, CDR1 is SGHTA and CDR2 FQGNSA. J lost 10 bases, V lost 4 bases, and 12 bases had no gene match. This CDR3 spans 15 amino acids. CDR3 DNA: TGTGCCAGCAGCTCGCCCCGACAGGGTGTTGGAAAACTGTTTTTT. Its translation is CASSSPRQGVGKLFF.

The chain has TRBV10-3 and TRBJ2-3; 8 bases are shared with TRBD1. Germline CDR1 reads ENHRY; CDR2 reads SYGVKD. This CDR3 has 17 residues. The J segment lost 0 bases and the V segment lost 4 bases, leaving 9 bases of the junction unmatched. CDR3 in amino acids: CAISGGSGGPSTDTQYF. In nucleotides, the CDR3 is TGTGCCATCAGTGGGGGCTCAGGGGGCCCGAGCACAGATACGCAGTATTTT.

In DNA form, the CDR3 reads TGTGCCAGCAGCTTATGGATCCCCGCAGGGTCCGAGCAGTACTTC. Its translation is CASSLWIPAGSEQYF. The chain is built from TRBV11-2 and TRBJ2-7, with D possibly matching TRBD1 (5 bases). Germline V gives CDR1 SGHAT, CDR2 FQNNGV. This CDR3 has 15 residues. The V and J ends lost 2 bases and 6 bases respectively, with 17 bases between them.

CDR3 DNA sequence: TGTGCCAGCAGTTTCCTGGGACTAGCGGTACAAGAGACCCAGTACTTC. This sequence encodes CASSFLGLAVQETQYF. This rearrangement joins TRBV28 to TRBJ2-5; TRBD2 matches 11 bases. CDR1 is MDHEN, CDR2 SYDVKM, per germline. The V gene end was trimmed by 3 bases and the J gene end by 2 bases; junction bases not matched to a gene: 5. The CDR3 runs to 16 residues.

CDR3 in amino acids: CASSVVGRGDTEAFF. CDR3 nucleotides: TGTGCCAGCAGCGTAGTTGGCAGGGGAGACACTGAAGCTTTCTTT. The chain joins TRBV9 to TRBJ1-1, with D perhaps TRBD1 (6 bases). V was cut by 0 bases and J by 3 bases, with 12 bases left in between. The CDR3 totals 15 residues. CDR1 SGDLS and CDR2 YYNGEE come from the germline V gene.

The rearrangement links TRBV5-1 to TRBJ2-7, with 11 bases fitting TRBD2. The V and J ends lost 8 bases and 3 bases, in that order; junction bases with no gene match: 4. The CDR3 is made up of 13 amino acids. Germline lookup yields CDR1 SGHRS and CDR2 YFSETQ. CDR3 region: CASRLAGNYEQYF. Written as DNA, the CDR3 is TGCGCCAGTCGACTAGCGGGGAACTACGAGCAGTACTTC.

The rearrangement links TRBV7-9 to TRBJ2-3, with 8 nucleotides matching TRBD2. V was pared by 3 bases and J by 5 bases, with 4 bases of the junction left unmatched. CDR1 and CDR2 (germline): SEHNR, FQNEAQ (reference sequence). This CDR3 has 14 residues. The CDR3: CASSLGTRGDTQYF. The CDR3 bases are TGTGCCAGCAGCTTGGGGACTAGAGGAGATACGCAGTATTTT.